Listed below are T cell receptor beta chains from one sample, sequenced in a study of blood T cell repertoires in COVID-19. Clones were sequenced by immunoSEQ multiplex PCR, and TCRdb holds only the in-frame ones, with some missing. The data hold some 96,000 clones, with 83% observed a single time. Sequenced material: peripheral blood. The source is a human donor in a cohort sampled during active COVID-19. Both conserved end residues are part of each CDR3. Fields, in order: D gene, V gene, J gene, CDR3 protein. D genes are given only for firm matches.

D: TRBD1
V: TRBV29-1
J: TRBJ1-4
CDR3: CSGSQGAGEKLFF

D: NA
V: TRBV9
J: TRBJ2-5
CDR3: CASSVGVGAPDTQYF

D: TRBD2
V: TRBV7-9
J: TRBJ2-1
CDR3: CASSTAGGLAGEGGYNEQFF

D: TRBD2
V: TRBV4-2
J: TRBJ2-3
CDR3: CASSRELAGAQYF

D: NA
V: TRBV28
J: TRBJ1-2
CDR3: CASGGSAYGYTF

D: TRBD1
V: TRBV4-3
J: TRBJ1-2
CDR3: CASSRGPGQNYGYTF

D: NA
V: TRBV6-2/TRBV6-3
J: TRBJ2-5
CDR3: CASSYRRPAQETQYF

D: NA
V: TRBV6-5
J: TRBJ2-3
CDR3: CASTTSYSTDTQYF

D: NA
V: TRBV7-9
J: TRBJ1-2
CDR3: CASSSGLYGYTF

D: TRBD1
V: TRBV5-4
J: TRBJ1-4
CDR3: CASSRDSNEKLFF

D: NA
V: TRBV3-1/TRBV3-2
J: TRBJ2-5
CDR3: CASSLPAEGGETQYF

D: NA
V: TRBV18
J: TRBJ2-7
CDR3: CASSLELAYEQYF

D: NA
V: TRBV6-1
J: TRBJ1-5
CDR3: CASSEGYRAGQPQHF

D: NA
V: TRBV30
J: TRBJ1-4
CDR3: CAWSVLEKLFF

D: TRBD2
V: TRBV6-1
J: TRBJ2-1
CDR3: CASSDYHGGGSSYNEQFF

D: NA
V: TRBV3-1/TRBV3-2
J: TRBJ1-5
CDR3: CASSQGLGQRNQPQHF

D: NA
V: TRBV5-3
J: TRBJ2-7
CDR3: CARSPGQSSYEQYF

D: NA
V: TRBV7-9
J: TRBJ1-1
CDR3: CASSNGVAFTEAFF

D: NA
V: TRBV5-1
J: TRBJ1-5
CDR3: CASSPGAARGQPQHF

D: NA
V: TRBV5-4
J: TRBJ1-2
CDR3: CASSLPGRTLGYTF

D: NA
V: TRBV2
J: TRBJ1-1
CDR3: CASSSGSGTEAFF